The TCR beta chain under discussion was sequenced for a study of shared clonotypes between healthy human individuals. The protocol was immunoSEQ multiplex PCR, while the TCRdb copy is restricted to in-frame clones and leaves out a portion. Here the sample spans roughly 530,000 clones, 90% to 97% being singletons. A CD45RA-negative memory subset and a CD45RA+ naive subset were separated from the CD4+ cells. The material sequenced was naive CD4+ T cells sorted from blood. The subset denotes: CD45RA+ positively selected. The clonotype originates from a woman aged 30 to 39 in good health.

The chain's CDR3 is CAWSETGAGYTF. The CDR3 DNA reads as TGTGCCTGGAGCGAAACAGGGGCGGGCTACACCTTC. The V call is TRBV30, the J call TRBJ1-2; TRBD1 matches at 7 bases. The CDR3 contains 12 residues. V lost 3 bases to trimming and J lost 8 bases; unmatched junction nucleotides: 6. The V gene's germline CDR1 is GTSNPN and CDR2 SVGIG (reference sequence).